The 26 T cell receptor beta chains listed next were all sequenced from one sample in a study of blood T cell repertoires in COVID-19. Data came from immunoSEQ multiplex PCR; TCRdb stores just in-frame clones and leaves some out. The profile covers under 300,000 clones, with about 88% appearing a single time and approximately 3% taken by the ten largest. The sample consisted of PBMCs or T cells enriched from blood (not recorded which). The receptor source for this set is a woman between 50 and 59 years old who had recovered from COVID-19.

The J gene is TRBJ2-7, the V gene TRBV7-2; 13 nucleotides match TRBD2. Trimming removed 7 bases from V and 1 base from J; junction bases left unmatched: 4. CDR1 is SGHTA and CDR2 is FQGNSA in the germline V gene. This CDR3 contains 15 residues. The CDR3 sequence: CASTTGLAGSYEQYF. The CDR3 DNA follows: TGTGCCAGCACCACGGGACTAGCGGGGTCCTACGAGCAGTACTTC.

The chain links TRBV5-1 to TRBJ2-5, with D possibly TRBD1 on 5 matching bases. V lost 2 bases and J 5 bases, leaving 13 bases between the germline ends. The CDR3 totals 14 residues. From germline, CDR1 is SGHRS and CDR2 YFSETQ. The CDR3: CASSLKGAIETQYF. The CDR3 DNA reads as TGCGCCAGCAGCTTAAAAGGGGCGATTGAGACCCAGTACTTC.

The V call is TRBV28, the J call TRBJ1-4, with 7 bases identical to TRBD1. CDR3 size: 15 residues. J lost 2 bases, V lost 4 bases, and 4 bases had no gene match. CDR1 and CDR2 (germline): MDHEN, SYDVKM. CDR3 amino acids: CASSWGTVTNEKLFF. The CDR3 DNA is TGTGCCAGCAGTTGGGGGACAGTTACTAATGAAAAACTGTTTTTT.

The chain's CDR3 is CAWSAGGGVTEAFF. For the CDR3, the DNA is TGTGCCTGGAGTGCGGGGGGCGGTGTCACTGAAGCTTTCTTT. The chain joins TRBV30 to TRBJ1-1; D may be TRBD1 (6 bases). Germline values: CDR1 GTSNPN, CDR2 SVGIG (reference sequence). Between the trimmed V and J ends, which lost 1 base and 4 bases, there was a span of 13 bases. The CDR3 sequence is 14 residues long. The variable domain in full, completed from reference TRBV30 and TRBJ1-1, reads SQTIHQWPATLVQPVGSPLSLECTVEGTSNPNLYWYRQAAGRGLQLLFYSVGIGQISSEVPQNLSASRPQDRQFILSSKKLLLSDSGFYLCAWSAGGGVTEAFFGQGTRLTVV.

The chain uses TRBV2 and TRBJ2-7; possibly TRBD2 for D (5 bases). In germline, CDR1 is SNHLY, CDR2 FYNNEI. The CDR3 has 12 amino acids. Trimming removed 4 bases at V and 6 bases at J, with 10 bases between. The CDR3, as DNA: TGTGCCAGCAGTGGGCCCGGGGTCGAGCAGTACTTC. Encoded protein: CASSGPGVEQYF. The full variable domain, completed using reference TRBV2 and TRBJ2-7, is EPEVTQTPSHQVTQMGQEVILRCVPISNHLYFYWYRQILGQKVEFLVSFYNNEISEKSEIFDDQFSVERPDGSNFTLKIRSTKLEDSAMYFCASSGPGVEQYFGPGTRLTVT.

The chain couples TRBV2 to TRBJ2-7, with a weak D call TRBD1 (6 bases). The V gene lost 5 bases and the J gene lost 6 bases, with 14 bases spanning the gap. From germline, CDR1 is SNHLY and CDR2 FYNNEI. This CDR3 comprises 13 residues. CDR3 sequence: CASSRDTPGEQYF. DNA for the CDR3: TGTGCCAGCAGTCGGGACACTCCTGGCGAGCAGTACTTC.

J is TRBJ1-5 and V is TRBV30, with a possible D match to TRBD1 (5 bases). The length of the CDR3 is 15 residues. V lost 0 bases to trimming and J lost 2 bases, with 11 bases between them. Germline CDR1 is GTSNPN and CDR2 is SVGIG (reference sequence). The CDR3 DNA follows: TGTGCCTGGAGTGTACGCGGACACGGCAATCAGCCCCAGCATTTT. This gives the protein CAWSVRGHGNQPQHF.

As regards this clone: A read error may account for a junction end that differs from germline. Other DNA variants within this sample encode the same CDR3. The J gene is TRBJ1-1, the V gene TRBV6-5; tentatively, D is TRBD1 (5 bases). CDR1 and CDR2 from the germline V gene are MNHEY and SVGAGI. This CDR3 has 15 amino acids. CDR3 region: CASKMGSGFRTEAFF. The DNA of the CDR3 is TGTGCCAGCAAAATGGGATCAGGGTTTCGCACTGAGGCTTTCTTT.

The chain combines TRBV2 with TRBJ1-6; D is uncertain. Germline-derived CDR1 and CDR2 are SNHLY and FYNNEI. The V and J ends lost 5 bases and 10 bases respectively, with 18 bases between them. This CDR3 region has 15 residues. The CDR3 sequence is CASSPQDPGGSPLHF. The CDR3 nucleotides read TGTGCCAGCAGTCCACAAGACCCAGGAGGCTCACCCCTCCACTTT.

This rearrangement joins TRBV25-1 to TRBJ1-6; D is undetermined. The CDR3 spans 15 residues. V was clipped by 4 bases and J by 10 bases, with 17 bases between them. The germline CDR1 and CDR2 sequences are MGHDK and SYGVNS. The CDR3 sequence is CASSASRVRGSPLHF. The CDR3 region has the DNA TGTGCCAGCAGTGCGTCTCGGGTCAGAGGATCACCCCTCCACTTT.

This clone was counted once. This rearrangement joins TRBV24-1 to TRBJ1-5, with 9 bases lining up with TRBD1. This CDR3 is built from 13 residues. V lost 8 bases to trimming and J lost 5 bases; unmatched junction nucleotides: 3. CDR1 KGHDR and CDR2 SFDVKD come from the germline V gene. The CDR3: CATTGQGDQPQHF. DNA for the CDR3: TGTGCCACCACGGGACAGGGAGATCAGCCCCAGCATTTT.

This sequence joins TRBV7-2 and TRBJ2-7, with TRBD2 as a possible D gene (5 bases). The CDR3 contains 13 residues. Trimming stripped 1 base from V and 2 bases from J, with 6 bases between. Germline V gives CDR1 SGHTA, CDR2 FQGNSA. CDR3: CASSLVGAYEQYF. CDR3 bases: TGTGCCAGCAGCTTAGTCGGGGCCTACGAGCAGTACTTC.

This clone was seen once. V usage is TRBV28 and J usage is TRBJ1-3; 7 bases align to TRBD1. This CDR3 comprises 16 residues. The V and J ends lost 2 bases and 0 bases, in that order; junction bases with no gene match: 4. The germline CDR1 and CDR2 sequences are MDHEN and SYDVKM. CDR3 nucleotide sequence: TGTGCCAGCAGTTTACGCGGGGACAGCTCTGGAAACACCATATATTTT. This gives the protein CASSLRGDSSGNTIYF.

The chain joins TRBV5-1 to TRBJ2-6, with 7 bases fitting TRBD2. The V and J ends lost 4 bases and 0 bases, in that order; junction bases with no gene match: 7. The germline CDR1 and CDR2 sequences are SGHRS and YFSETQ. The CDR3 length is 17 residues. The CDR3 region has the DNA TGCGCCAGCAGCCGAAGCGGGAACAGCTCTGGGGCCAACGTCCTGACTTTC. The encoded protein is CASSRSGNSSGANVLTF.

The rearrangement joins TRBV7-2 to TRBJ1-5; TRBD1 might be the D (5 bases). Germline V CDR1 and CDR2: SGHTA, FQGNSA. Deletions cut 4 bases from V and 7 bases from J, with 14 bases between. The CDR3 consists of 14 residues. CDR3 coding DNA: TGTGCCAGCAGCTCGAAAGAGGGGAGGCAGCCCCAGCATTTT. It specifies CASSSKEGRQPQHF. The variable domain in full, completed from reference TRBV7-2 and TRBJ1-5, reads GAGVSQSPSNKVTEKGKDVELRCDPISGHTALYWYRQSLGQGLEFLIYFQGNSAPDKSGLPSDRFSAERTGGSVSTLTIQRTQQEDSAVYLCASSSKEGRQPQHFGDGTRLSIL.

The CDR3 is CASSHRGSNQPQHF. DNA for the CDR3: TGTGCCAGCAGCCACAGGGGAAGCAATCAGCCCCAGCATTTT. V gene TRBV7-2 combines with J gene TRBJ1-5, with 7 bases fitting TRBD1. The CDR3 is 14 amino acids. V gave up 5 bases and J gave up 1 base; unmatched junction bases: 2. Germline lookup yields CDR1 SGHTA and CDR2 FQGNSA. Variable domain in full (rest from reference TRBV7-2 and TRBJ1-5): GAGVSQSPSNKVTEKGKDVELRCDPISGHTALYWYRQSLGQGLEFLIYFQGNSAPDKSGLPSDRFSAERTGGSVSTLTIQRTQQEDSAVYLCASSHRGSNQPQHFGDGTRLSIL.

The rearrangement links TRBV4-2 to TRBJ2-7; 8 bases match TRBD1. After removal of 0 bases from V and 1 base from J, the junction contained 2 bases not matched to a gene. Germline V gene lookup returns CDR1 LGHNA and CDR2 YNFKEQ. The CDR3 sequence is 15 residues long. CDR3 residues: CASSQEDRASYEQYF. In DNA, the CDR3 is TGTGCCAGCAGCCAAGAGGACAGGGCTTCCTACGAGCAGTACTTC.

Only a few counts were recorded for this clone. The chain carries TRBV2 and TRBJ2-6; maybe TRBD2 (6 bases). Germline lookup yields CDR1 SNHLY and CDR2 FYNNEI. Trimming stripped 7 bases from V and 0 bases from J, with 13 bases between. This CDR3 is 16 amino acids long. The CDR3 sequence: CASTQGGGSGANVLTF. CDR3 DNA: TGTGCCAGCACCCAGGGAGGCGGCTCTGGGGCCAACGTCCTGACTTTC.

This sequence joins TRBV6-4 and TRBJ2-7, with 12 bases matching TRBD2. Germline assignment: CDR1 MRHNA and CDR2 SNTAGT. The CDR3 totals 19 residues. Germline trimming cut 4 bases from V and 3 bases from J; bases unmatched to any gene: 16. The CDR3 DNA reads TGTGCCAGCAGTGTTGTAGCTAGCGGGAGGGTACGGAGTTTCTACGAGCAGTACTTC. Its protein is CASSVVASGRVRSFYEQYF.

The chain has TRBV7-6 and TRBJ1-1, with D possibly matching TRBD1 (6 bases). Germline V gene sequence: CDR1 SGHVS, CDR2 FNYEAQ. V was shortened by 4 bases and J by 3 bases, with 9 bases between the two germline ends. The CDR3 covers 13 residues. This chain's CDR3 is CASSSGQYTEAFF. The CDR3 DNA sequence: TGTGCCAGCAGCTCAGGACAGTACACTGAAGCTTTCTTT. Supplemented by reference TRBV7-6 and TRBJ1-1, the full variable domain reads GAGVSQSPRYKVTKRGQDVALRCDPISGHVSLYWYRQALGQGPEFLTYFNYEAQQDKSGLPNDRFSAERPEGSISTLTIQRTEQRDSAMYRCASSSGQYTEAFFGQGTRLTVV.

This chain joins TRBV4-3 and TRBJ2-1, with 10 bases that match TRBD2. This CDR3 region has 15 residues. The ends lost 4 bases at V and 8 bases at J; junction bases unmatched: 8. Germline CDR1 reads LGHNA; CDR2 reads YSLEER. The CDR3 spells CASSPGLAWGDEQFF. Written as DNA, the CDR3 is TGCGCCAGCAGCCCGGGACTAGCGTGGGGGGATGAGCAGTTCTTC.

This chain uses TRBV7-9 with TRBJ1-1, with 7 positions matching TRBD1. V trimming: 5 bases; J trimming: 6 bases; junction bases outside the gene matches: 3. The germline CDR1 and CDR2 sequences are SEHNR and FQNEAQ (reference sequence). The CDR3 spans 12 residues. This CDR3 is CASSRDRPEAFF. CDR3 nucleotide sequence: TGTGCCAGCAGCCGGGACAGACCTGAAGCTTTCTTT.

About this clone: One junction end does not reproduce the germline sequence, and a read error may be involved. The rearrangement uses TRBV6-1 and TRBJ2-7; 7 nucleotides line up with TRBD1. The CDR3 spans 15 residues. Germline lookup yields CDR1 MNHNS and CDR2 SASEGT. The CDR3 sequence is CASREGQAASYEQYF. CDR3 coding DNA: TGTGCCAGCAGGGAAGGACAGGCGGCCTCCTACGAGCAGTACTTC.

V is TRBV28 and J is TRBJ2-1; 10 positions agree with TRBD2. Germline trimming cut 6 bases from V and 3 bases from J; bases unmatched to any gene: 5. Germline V lookup: CDR1 MDHEN, CDR2 SYDVKM. There are 15 residues in the CDR3. This CDR3 is CASRPGLAIYNEQFF. CDR3 bases: TGTGCCAGCAGACCGGGACTAGCGATCTACAATGAGCAGTTCTTC.

The chain couples TRBV11-1 to TRBJ2-1, with 7 bases fitting TRBD1. CDR1 and CDR2 (germline): SGHAT, FQDESV (reference sequence). The CDR3 contains 17 residues. Unmatched junction bases numbered 7, after V lost 0 bases and J lost 2 bases. The CDR3: CASSLALGDSPYNEQFF. The CDR3 DNA follows: TGTGCCAGCAGCTTAGCGCTGGGGGACAGCCCCTACAATGAGCAGTTCTTC.

The V gene is TRBV6-2 or TRBV6-3, the J gene TRBJ2-6, with a possible D match to TRBD2 (6 bases). From germline, CDR1 is MNHEY and CDR2 SVGEGT. There are 16 residues in the CDR3. The germline V and J ends were trimmed by 4 bases and 2 bases, with 12 bases remaining between them. For the CDR3, the DNA is TGTGCCAGCAGTTCCACGCCGGGGGCTGGGGCCAACGTCCTGACTTTC. Its protein product is CASSSTPGAGANVLTF.